These 27 T cell receptor beta chains came from one sample sequenced in a study of shared clonotypes between healthy human individuals (dated by TCRdb to 2019 to 2021). Preparation of the library involved the immunoSEQ multiplex PCR assay. Imported from immuneACCESS, the table was reduced by TCRdb to in-frame sequences with V and J called. These copies leave out some clones; in studies compared against another copy, an unresolved V gene accounts for under half, and the cause of the remainder is not known. Counted in this sample were 2.5 million or so clones; around 94% of them appeared once. Jointly, the top ten make up over 0.12% of the sample. The sample taken for sequencing was naive CD4+ T cells sorted from blood. Explained via the paper, the cell subset or site label denotes: CD45RA+ positively selected. Receptors originate from a man aged 18-30 years in good health.

The rearrangement links TRBV30 to TRBJ2-3; TRBD2 might be the D (7 bases). CDR1 is GTSNPN and CDR2 is SVGIG in the germline V gene (reference sequence). Between the trimmed V and J ends, which lost 4 bases and 7 bases, there was a span of 15 bases. CDR3 length: 13 residues. The CDR3 protein is CAWTPGGGYTQYF. CDR3 nucleotides: TGTGCCTGGACCCCGGGGGGCGGGTATACGCAGTATTTT.

The rearrangement uses TRBV15 and TRBJ2-5; no reliable D call. Deletions cut 0 bases from V and 2 bases from J, with 13 bases between. Germline V gives CDR1 LNHNV, CDR2 YYDKDF (reference sequence). The CDR3 length is 16 residues. CDR3 sequence (DNA): TGTGCCACCAGCAGAGACTACCTACCCGGACAAGAGACCCAGTACTTC. Residues: CATSRDYLPGQETQYF.

This chain connects TRBV15 to TRBJ2-7, with a possible D match to TRBD1 (5 bases). V lost 4 bases to trimming and J lost 2 bases, with 9 bases between them. Looked up from germline, CDR1 is LNHNV and CDR2 is YYDKDF (reference sequence). The CDR3 length is 13 residues. CDR3 residues: CATSNTGPYEQYF. For the CDR3, the DNA is TGTGCCACCAGCAACACAGGTCCCTACGAGCAGTACTTC.

The chain has TRBV28 and TRBJ1-6; possible D gene TRBD1, 5 bases. The CDR3 runs 15 residues. Germline lookup yields CDR1 MDHEN and CDR2 SYDVKM. V lost 1 base, J lost 10 bases, and 14 bases lay in between. The CDR3 protein is CASSLSRQGGSPLHF. For the CDR3, the DNA is TGTGCCAGCAGTTTATCCCGGCAGGGAGGCTCACCCCTCCACTTT.

The chain uses TRBV7-6 and TRBJ2-2, with D perhaps matching TRBD2 (6 bases). This CDR3 comprises 14 residues. Germline V gene lookup returns CDR1 SGHVS and CDR2 FNYEAQ. Trimming cost V 5 bases and J 5 bases, with 12 bases left between them. CDR3 DNA sequence: TGTGCCAGCAGCCCGTCCCTAGCGACCGGGGAGCTGTTTTTT. Amino acids: CASSPSLATGELFF.

The chain has TRBV19 and TRBJ2-7; maybe TRBD2 (7 bases). V lost 3 bases and J 3 bases, leaving 15 bases between the germline ends. Germline loops: CDR1 LNHDA, CDR2 SQIVND (reference sequence). The CDR3 consists of 15 residues. The CDR3 sequence is CASSIGRGPGYEQYF. The CDR3 DNA follows: TGTGCCAGTAGTATTGGGCGGGGGCCCGGCTACGAGCAGTACTTC.

CDR3 coding DNA: TGTGCCAGCTCACCTGGTGAAGGAATGAAAAACATTCAGTACTTC. The encoded protein is CASSPGEGMKNIQYF. The chain has TRBV18 and TRBJ2-4; no definite D call. Germline CDR1 and CDR2: KGHSH and LQKENI. Trimming took off 3 bases at V and 4 bases at J, with 13 bases between the two ends. CDR3 size: 15 residues.

The chain joins TRBV10-3 to TRBJ2-7, with TRBD2 matching 12 bases. This CDR3 has 16 amino acids. The ends lost 2 bases at V and 1 base at J; junction bases unmatched: 3. CDR1 is ENHRY and CDR2 is SYGVKD in the germline V gene. This CDR3 reads CAISEGTSGWSYEQYF. The DNA of the CDR3 is TGTGCCATCAGTGAGGGGACTAGCGGGTGGTCCTACGAGCAGTACTTC.

The chain employs TRBV19 and TRBJ1-1; D unclear. The CDR3 length is 15 residues. Germline CDR1 reads LNHDA; CDR2 reads SQIVND (reference sequence). Trimming took 5 bases from V and 5 from J, leaving 18 bases between them. CDR3 sequence (DNA): TGTGCCAGTAGTCTTGGAGGCTCCGGAGGGACTGAAGCTTTCTTT. As protein: CASSLGGSGGTEAFF.

This chain uses TRBV14 with TRBJ1-6; D gene unclear. V lost 0 bases and J 11 bases, leaving 14 bases between the germline ends. Germline CDR1 SGHDN, CDR2 FVKESK. The CDR3 is made up of 15 amino acids. The CDR3 sequence: CASSQDLRGMAPLHF. In nucleotides, the CDR3 is TGTGCCAGCAGCCAAGATTTGCGGGGTATGGCACCCCTCCACTTT.

As regards this clone: This specimen includes other DNA sequences encoding the same CDR3. The chain uses TRBV18 and TRBJ1-1; D remains ambiguous. The length of the CDR3 is 13 residues. The ends were cut back, 1 base at V and 3 bases at J, with 6 bases in the middle. In germline, CDR1 is KGHSH, CDR2 LQKENI. DNA for the CDR3: TGTGCCAGCTCACCACAGGGTTACACTGAAGCTTTCTTT. This encodes CASSPQGYTEAFF.

This rearrangement joins TRBV25-1 to TRBJ2-1, with D possibly being TRBD2 (5 bases). This CDR3 contains 15 residues. Trimming stripped 8 bases from V and 3 bases from J, with 17 bases between. CDR1 MGHDK and CDR2 SYGVNS come from the germline V gene. CDR3 sequence: CASGPPRGFYNEQFF. In nucleotides, the CDR3 is TGTGCCAGCGGCCCCCCCCGGGGTTTCTACAATGAGCAGTTCTTC.

The chain combines TRBV23-1 with TRBJ2-7, with 7 bases aligning to TRBD2. TRBV23-1 is sorted into the ORF group, with uncertain function. The V and J ends lost 6 bases and 8 bases, in that order; junction bases with no gene match: 10. There are 13 residues in the CDR3. The CDR3 DNA is TGCGCCAGCAGCTTACGCTTGGGGGGGAAGCAGTACTTC. This codes for CASSLRLGGKQYF.

This rearrangement joins TRBV15 to TRBJ1-2, with TRBD1 as a possible D gene (6 bases). The CDR3 is made up of 17 amino acids. The V end lost 0 bases, the J end lost 3 bases, and 17 bases lay between the germline ends. The germline V gene has CDR1 LNHNV and CDR2 YYDKDF (reference sequence). The CDR3 loop reads CATSRDRGAESYYGYTF. CDR3 in DNA: TGTGCCACCAGCAGAGATCGGGGGGCGGAGAGCTACTATGGCTACACCTTC.

This clone has just one count. The same CDR3 also results from other DNA sequences found in this sample. The V and J genes are TRBV27 and TRBJ1-5; D is perhaps TRBD1 (6 bases). This CDR3 has 14 amino acids. The V gene's germline CDR1 is MNHEY and CDR2 SMNVEV (reference sequence). Trimming stripped 3 bases from V and 3 bases from J, with 9 bases between. The CDR3 DNA reads TGTGCCAGCAGTTTTCAGGGGCTCAATCAGCCCCAGCATTTT. Its protein product is CASSFQGLNQPQHF.

The chain carries TRBV7-8 and TRBJ2-7, with no clear D. V lost 1 base and J 2 bases, leaving 15 bases between the germline ends. There are 16 residues in the CDR3. Germline V gene data show CDR1 as SGHVS and CDR2 as FQNEAQ. DNA of the CDR3: TGTGCCAGCAGCTTAGGACTTGTGGTTCCCGCCTACGAGCAGTACTTC. Protein product: CASSLGLVVPAYEQYF. Full variable domain (missing parts from reference TRBV7-8 and TRBJ2-7): GAGVSQSPRYKVAKRGQDVALRCDPISGHVSLFWYQQALGQGPEFLTYFQNEAQLDKSGLPSDRFFAERPEGSVSTLKIQRTQQEDSAVYLCASSLGLVVPAYEQYFGPGTRLTVT.

This chain links TRBV7-9 with TRBJ2-1; weak D call: TRBD1 (5 bases). V lost 5 bases, J lost 3 bases, and 14 bases lay in between. The CDR3 loop spans 15 amino acids. Per the germline V gene, CDR1 is SEHNR and CDR2 is FQNEAQ (reference sequence). The CDR3 is CASSPTGENYNEQFF. CDR3 bases: TGTGCCAGCAGCCCTACAGGAGAGAACTACAATGAGCAGTTCTTC.

For this clone: This sample also contains other DNA sequences that code for the same CDR3. The chain combines TRBV5-4 with TRBJ2-1, with 7 bases lining up with TRBD1. CDR1 and CDR2 from the germline V gene are SGHNT and YYREEE (reference sequence). The CDR3 is 15 amino acids. Unmatched junction bases numbered 2, after V lost 0 bases and J lost 2 bases. The CDR3 protein is CASSLDRGPYNEQFF. CDR3 nucleotide sequence: TGTGCCAGCAGCTTGGACAGGGGCCCCTACAATGAGCAGTTCTTC.

The rearrangement links TRBV11-2 to TRBJ2-5, with a weak D call TRBD2 (5 bases). The closer fit of TRBJ2-7 to the DNA end suggests the J call may be wrong. CDR1 SGHAT and CDR2 FQNNGV come from the germline V gene. The CDR3 loop spans 14 amino acids. The CDR3 DNA is TGTGCCAGCAGCTTAGCCGGAGGTACCTACGAGCAGTACTTC. Residues: CASSLAGGTYEQYF.

Only a few counts were recorded for this clone. This chain uses TRBV9 with TRBJ1-1, with a tentative D call TRBD1 (5 bases). CDR3 length: 14 residues. Deletions cut 0 bases from V and 8 bases from J, with 14 bases between. Germline CDR1 reads SGDLS; CDR2 reads YYNGEE. The CDR3 coding sequence is TGTGCCAGCAGCGTAGGAAGCGGAACAGGAGAAGCTTTCTTT. Its translation is CASSVGSGTGEAFF.

The DNA for the CDR3 is TGTGCCAGCAGCCCGGGATACTCTGGAAACACCATATATTTT. Amino acids: CASSPGYSGNTIYF. This rearrangement joins TRBV5-8 to TRBJ1-3; D is ambiguous. The V end was cut by 4 bases, the J end by 0 bases, with 8 bases between. CDR1 and CDR2 from the germline V gene are SGHTS and YDEGEE. The CDR3 sequence is 14 residues long.

The chain couples TRBV5-1 to TRBJ1-5; D ambiguous. Germline CDR1 SGHRS, CDR2 YFSETQ. The germline V and J ends were trimmed by 0 bases and 0 bases, with 7 bases remaining between them. The length of the CDR3 is 15 residues. The CDR3 protein is CASSLGPVSNQPQHF. CDR3 in DNA: TGCGCCAGCAGCTTGGGGCCGGTTAGCAATCAGCCCCAGCATTTT. The whole variable domain, remainder taken from reference TRBV5-1 and TRBJ1-5, is KAGVTQTPRYLIKTRGQQVTLSCSPISGHRSVSWYQQTPGQGLQFLFEYFSETQRNKGNFPGRFSGRQFSNSRSEMNVSTLELGDSALYLCASSLGPVSNQPQHFGDGTRLSIL.

About this clone itself: The same CDR3 is also encoded by other DNA sequences in this sample. This sequence joins TRBV18 and TRBJ1-2; D is uncertain. V gave up 3 bases and J gave up 2 bases, with 7 bases separating them. Looked up from germline, CDR1 is KGHSH and CDR2 is LQKENI. The CDR3 consists of 13 residues. The DNA for the CDR3 is TGTGCCAGCTCACCGGCAGACAACTATGGCTACACCTTC. It encodes CASSPADNYGYTF.

This chain links TRBV10-2 with TRBJ2-7, with D possibly matching TRBD2 (6 bases). The CDR3 length is 11 residues. The germline CDR1 and CDR2 sequences are WSHSY and SAAADI. The V end lost 7 bases, the J end lost 5 bases, and 9 bases lay between the germline ends. CDR3 in DNA: TGCGCCAGCACCGGGGGTCACGAGCAGTACTTC. It encodes CASTGGHEQYF.

The chain is built from TRBV28 and TRBJ2-1; no reliable D call. This CDR3 contains 16 residues. Trimming cost V 7 bases and J 0 bases, with 16 bases left between them. Germline V gene sequence: CDR1 MDHEN, CDR2 SYDVKM. The CDR3 sequence: CASTSLNARSYNEQFF. The CDR3 bases are TGTGCCAGCACCTCTCTAAACGCCCGCTCCTACAATGAGCAGTTCTTC.

This clone has only one observation. The chain employs TRBV4-1 and TRBJ2-4; 7 bases map to TRBD2. CDR1 and CDR2 (germline): MGHRA, YSYEKL. Trimming cost V 1 base and J 8 bases; bases outside gene matches: 11. CDR3 length: 16 amino acids. Here the CDR3 reads CASSQASGGSQDIQYF. DNA of the CDR3: TGCGCCAGCAGCCAAGCTTCGGGGGGATCTCAAGACATTCAGTACTTC.

This chain connects TRBV19 to TRBJ2-7; 9 bases line up with TRBD2. The CDR3 is 16 amino acids. Per the germline V gene, CDR1 is LNHDA and CDR2 is SQIVND (reference sequence). V shed 5 bases and J 4 bases; nucleotides not matched to a gene: 12. The CDR3 bases are TGTGCCAGTAGTCGGGTAGCGGGAGAGGTTGGGTACGAGCAGTACTTC. It encodes CASSRVAGEVGYEQYF.